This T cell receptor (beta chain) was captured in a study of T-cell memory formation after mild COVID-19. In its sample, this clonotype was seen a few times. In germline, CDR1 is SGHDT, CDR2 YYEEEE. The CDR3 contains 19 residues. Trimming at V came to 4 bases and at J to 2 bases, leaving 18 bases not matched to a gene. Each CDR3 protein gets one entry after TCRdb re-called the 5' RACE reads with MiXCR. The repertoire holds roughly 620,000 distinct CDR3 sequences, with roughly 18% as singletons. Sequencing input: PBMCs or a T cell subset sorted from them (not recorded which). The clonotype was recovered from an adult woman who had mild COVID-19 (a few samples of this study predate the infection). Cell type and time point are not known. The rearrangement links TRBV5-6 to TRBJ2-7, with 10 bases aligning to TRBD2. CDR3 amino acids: CASSREPSTEAGGPYEQYF. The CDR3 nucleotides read TGTGCCAGCAGCCGCGAACCCTCCACGGAAGCGGGAGGGCCCTACGAGCAGTACTTC. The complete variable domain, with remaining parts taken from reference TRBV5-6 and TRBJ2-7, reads DAGVTQSPTHLIKTRGQQVTLRCSPKSGHDTVSWYQQALGQGPQFIFQYYEEEERQRGNFPDRFSGHQFPNYSSELNVNALLLGDSALYLCASSREPSTEAGGPYEQYFGPGTRLTVT.